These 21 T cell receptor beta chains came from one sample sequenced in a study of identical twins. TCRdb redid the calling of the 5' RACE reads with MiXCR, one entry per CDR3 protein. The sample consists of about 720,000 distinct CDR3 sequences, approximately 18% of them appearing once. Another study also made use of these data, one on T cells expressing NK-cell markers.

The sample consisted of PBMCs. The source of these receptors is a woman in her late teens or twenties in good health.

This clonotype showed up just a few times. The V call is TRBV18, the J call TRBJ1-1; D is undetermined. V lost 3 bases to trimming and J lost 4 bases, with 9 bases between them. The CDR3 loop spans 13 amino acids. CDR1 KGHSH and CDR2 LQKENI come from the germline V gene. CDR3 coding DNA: TGTGCCAGCTCACCCGCGGCCGGCACTGAAGCTTTCTTT. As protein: CASSPAAGTEAFF. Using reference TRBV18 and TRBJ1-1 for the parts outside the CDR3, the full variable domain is NAGVMQNPRHLVRRRGQEARLRCSPMKGHSHVYWYRQLPEEGLKFMVYLQKENIIDESGMPKERFSAEFPKEGPSILRIQQVVRGDSAAYFCASSPAAGTEAFFGQGTRLTVV.

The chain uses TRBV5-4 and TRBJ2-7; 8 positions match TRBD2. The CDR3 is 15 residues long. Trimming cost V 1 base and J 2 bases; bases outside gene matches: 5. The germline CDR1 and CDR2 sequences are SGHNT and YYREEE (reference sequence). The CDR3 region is CASSLSSAGAYEQYF. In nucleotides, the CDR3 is TGTGCCAGCAGCTTGTCATCAGCGGGAGCCTACGAGCAGTACTTC.

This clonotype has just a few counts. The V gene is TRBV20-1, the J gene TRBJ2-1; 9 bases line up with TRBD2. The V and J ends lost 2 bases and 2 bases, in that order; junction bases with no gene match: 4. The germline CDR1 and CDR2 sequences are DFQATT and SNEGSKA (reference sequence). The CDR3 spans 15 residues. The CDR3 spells CSARPSGRTYNEQFF. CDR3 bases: TGCAGTGCTAGACCCAGCGGGAGGACCTACAATGAGCAGTTCTTC.

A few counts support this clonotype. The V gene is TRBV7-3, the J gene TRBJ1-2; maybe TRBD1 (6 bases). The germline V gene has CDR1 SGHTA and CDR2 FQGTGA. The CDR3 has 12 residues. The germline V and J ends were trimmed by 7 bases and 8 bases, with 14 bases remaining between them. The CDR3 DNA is TGTGCCAGCACCACAGGGATTAAAGGCTACACCTTC. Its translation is CASTTGIKGYTF.

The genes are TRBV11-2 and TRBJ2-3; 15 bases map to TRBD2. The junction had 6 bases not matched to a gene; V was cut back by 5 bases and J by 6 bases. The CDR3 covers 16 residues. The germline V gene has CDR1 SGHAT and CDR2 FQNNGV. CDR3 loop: CASSQGTSGGSDTQYF. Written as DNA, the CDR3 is TGTGCCAGCAGCCAGGGGACTAGCGGGGGGTCTGATACGCAGTATTTT.

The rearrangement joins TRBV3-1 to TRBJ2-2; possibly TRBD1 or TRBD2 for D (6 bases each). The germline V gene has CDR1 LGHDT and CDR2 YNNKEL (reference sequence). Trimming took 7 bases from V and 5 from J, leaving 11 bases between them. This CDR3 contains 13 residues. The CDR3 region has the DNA TGTGCCAGCACTAGGGGGAGGACCGGGGAGCTGTTTTTT. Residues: CASTRGRTGELFF.

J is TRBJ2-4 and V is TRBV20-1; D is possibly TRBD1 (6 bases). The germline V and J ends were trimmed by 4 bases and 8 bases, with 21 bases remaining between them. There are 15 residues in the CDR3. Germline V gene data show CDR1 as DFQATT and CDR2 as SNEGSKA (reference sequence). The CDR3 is CSATDPTGTGDIQYF. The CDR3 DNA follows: TGCAGTGCTACGGACCCCACAGGGACCGGGGACATTCAGTACTTC.

The CDR3 nucleotides read TGTGCCAGCAGCCAAGTGGGGGGGTATGATAATTCACCCCTCCACTTT. Translated: CASSQVGGYDNSPLHF. The rearrangement uses TRBV3-1 and TRBJ1-6; perhaps TRBD1 as D (5 bases). This CDR3 spans 16 amino acids. Germline V CDR1 and CDR2: LGHDT, YNNKEL (reference sequence). The V end was cut by 1 base, the J end by 5 bases, with 12 bases between.

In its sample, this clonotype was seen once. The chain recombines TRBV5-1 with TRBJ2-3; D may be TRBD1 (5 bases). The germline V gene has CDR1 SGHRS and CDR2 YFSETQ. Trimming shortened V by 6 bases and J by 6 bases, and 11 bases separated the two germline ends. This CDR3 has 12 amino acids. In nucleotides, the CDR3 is TGCGCCAGCACGCCCAAGGGGGATACGCAGTATTTT. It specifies CASTPKGDTQYF.

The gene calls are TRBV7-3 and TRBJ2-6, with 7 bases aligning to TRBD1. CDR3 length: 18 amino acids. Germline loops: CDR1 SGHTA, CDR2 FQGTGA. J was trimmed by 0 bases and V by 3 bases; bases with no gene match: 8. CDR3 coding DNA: TGTGCCAGCAGCTTTAGACAGGGTCTTAGCTCTGGGGCCAACGTCCTGACTTTC. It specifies CASSFRQGLSSGANVLTF.

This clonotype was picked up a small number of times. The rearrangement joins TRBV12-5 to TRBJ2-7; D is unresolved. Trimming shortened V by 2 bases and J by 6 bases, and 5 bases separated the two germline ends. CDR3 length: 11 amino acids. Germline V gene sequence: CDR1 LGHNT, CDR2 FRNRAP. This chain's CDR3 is CASGLYGEQYF. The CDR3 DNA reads TGTGCTAGTGGTTTGTACGGCGAGCAGTACTTC. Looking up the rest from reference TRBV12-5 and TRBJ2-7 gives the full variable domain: DARVTQTPRHKVTEMGQEVTMRCQPILGHNTVFWYRQTMMQGLELLAYFRNRAPLDDSGMPKDRFSAEMPDATLATLKIQPSEPRDSAVYFCASGLYGEQYFGPGTRLTVT.

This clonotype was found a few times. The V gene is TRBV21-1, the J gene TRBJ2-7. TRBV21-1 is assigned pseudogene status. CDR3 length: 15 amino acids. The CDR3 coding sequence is TGTGCCAGCAGCAAATCGCGGCCGATAAGCTACGAGCAGTACTTC. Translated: CASSKSRPISYEQYF.

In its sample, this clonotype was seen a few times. The CDR3 loop is CASSFLAQSPGNEQFF. CDR3 coding DNA: TGTGCCAGCAGCTTCCTAGCGCAATCCCCCGGCAATGAGCAGTTCTTC. The rearrangement joins TRBV7-2 to TRBJ2-1, with D perhaps matching TRBD2 (6 bases). The CDR3 has 16 residues. V lost 3 bases and J 6 bases, leaving 18 bases between the germline ends. From germline, CDR1 is SGHTA and CDR2 FQGNSA.

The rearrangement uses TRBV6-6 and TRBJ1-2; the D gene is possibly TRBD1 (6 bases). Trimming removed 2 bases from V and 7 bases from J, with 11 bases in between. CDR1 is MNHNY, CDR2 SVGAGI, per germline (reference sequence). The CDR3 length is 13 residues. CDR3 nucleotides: TGTGCCAGCAGTTACATACAGGGACGTGGCTACACCTTC. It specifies CASSYIQGRGYTF.

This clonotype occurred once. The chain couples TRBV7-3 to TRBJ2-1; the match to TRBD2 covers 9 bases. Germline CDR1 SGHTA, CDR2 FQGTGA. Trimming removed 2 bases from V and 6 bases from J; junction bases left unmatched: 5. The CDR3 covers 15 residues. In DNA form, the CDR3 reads TGTGCCAGCAGCTTACGCGGGGGGGACTGCAATGAGCAGTTCTTC. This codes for CASSLRGGDCNEQFF.

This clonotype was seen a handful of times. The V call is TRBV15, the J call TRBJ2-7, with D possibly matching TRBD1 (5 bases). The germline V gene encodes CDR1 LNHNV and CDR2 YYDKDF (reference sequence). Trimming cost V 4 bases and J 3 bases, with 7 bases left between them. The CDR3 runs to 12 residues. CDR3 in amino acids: CATSTGYYEQYF. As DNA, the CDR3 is TGTGCCACCAGCACAGGGTACTACGAGCAGTACTTC.

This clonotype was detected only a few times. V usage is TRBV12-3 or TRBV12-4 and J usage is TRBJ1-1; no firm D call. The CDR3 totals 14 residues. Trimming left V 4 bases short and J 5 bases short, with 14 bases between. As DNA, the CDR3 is TGTGCCAGCAGTTCTGGGTCTCGCTGGACTGAAGCTTTCTTT. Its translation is CASSSGSRWTEAFF.

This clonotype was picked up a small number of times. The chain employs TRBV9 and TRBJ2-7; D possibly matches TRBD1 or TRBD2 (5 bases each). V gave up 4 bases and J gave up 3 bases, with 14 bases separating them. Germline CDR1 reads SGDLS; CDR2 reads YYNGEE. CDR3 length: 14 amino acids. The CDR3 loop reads CASSLRGTFYEQYF. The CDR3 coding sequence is TGTGCCAGCAGCCTTAGAGGGACCTTCTACGAGCAGTACTTC.

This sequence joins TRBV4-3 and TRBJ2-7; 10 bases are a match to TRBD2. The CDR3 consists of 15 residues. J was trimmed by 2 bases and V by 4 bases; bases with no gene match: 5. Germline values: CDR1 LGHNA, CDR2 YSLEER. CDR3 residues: CASSLGLAVTYEQYF. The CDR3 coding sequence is TGCGCCAGCAGCCTTGGACTAGCGGTTACCTACGAGCAGTACTTC.

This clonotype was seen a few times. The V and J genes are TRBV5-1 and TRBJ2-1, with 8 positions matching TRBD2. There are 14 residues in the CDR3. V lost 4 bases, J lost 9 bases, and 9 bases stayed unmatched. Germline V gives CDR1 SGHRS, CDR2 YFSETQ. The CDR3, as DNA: TGCGCCAGCAGCCCCGAGGGACTAGTCACTGAGCAGTTCTTC. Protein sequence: CASSPEGLVTEQFF.

The CDR3 nucleotides read TGTGCCAGCGGAAGACAGGGGATTCAGCCCCAGCATTTT. Protein product: CASGRQGIQPQHF. V is TRBV2 and J is TRBJ1-5, with TRBD1 matching 8 bases. The length of the CDR3 is 13 residues. The trim removed 8 bases at V and 6 bases at J, leaving 6 bases unmatched. Germline V gene sequence: CDR1 SNHLY, CDR2 FYNNEI.